These T cell receptor beta chains were read from a single sample in a study of T-cell reconstitution after alpha-beta-depleted transplantation in children. TCRdb re-derived calls from the PCR reads in MiXCR, one entry per CDR3 protein. The sample carries hundreds of thousands of distinct CDR3 sequences, 7.5% to 9.5% recorded once. Specimen: PBMCs, mostly from graft donor cells, collected 180 days after TCRalphabeta/CD19-depleted stem cell transplant. These receptor sequences come from a male patient younger than 18 who had a stem cell transplant for acute lymphoblastic leukemia, so the T cells may come from the graft donor. The CDR3 runs from the conserved cysteine through the conserved F or W. The order of the fields is clone size, J gene, V gene, D gene, CDR3 protein, CDR3 DNA. A D gene is named only where the DNA matches it firmly. Clone size, where shown, is once, few, many, or a class for clones that have expanded.

few TRBJ2-6 TRBV5-1 TRBD1 CASSSRQGALGANVLTF TGCGCCAGCAGCTCCCGACAGGGGGCGCTTGGGGCCAACGTCCTGACTTTC
many TRBJ1-5 TRBV3-1 NA CASSQQGSQPQHF TGTGCCAGCAGCCAACAGGGGTCTCAGCCCCAGCATTTT
many TRBJ2-7 TRBV7-2 NA CASSSPYEQYF TGTGCCAGCAGCTCCCCCTACGAGCAGTACTTC
many TRBJ2-3 TRBV5-6 NA CASSLLSRRDSTDTQYF TGTGCCAGCAGCTTATTGAGCAGGCGAGATAGCACAGATACGCAGTATTTT
many TRBJ1-2 TRBV10-3 NA CAISEVQVNYGYTF TGTGCCATCAGTGAGGTACAGGTTAACTATGGCTACACCTTC
many TRBJ2-2 TRBV20-1 TRBD1 CSARVGGGTGELFF TGCAGTGCTAGAGTAGGGGGCGGCACCGGGGAGCTGTTTTTT
many TRBJ2-5 TRBV7-6 NA CASSFGHFQETQYF TGTGCCAGCAGCTTCGGACATTTCCAAGAGACCCAGTACTTC
many TRBJ1-1 TRBV20-1 NA CSARHTEAFF TGCAGTGCTAGGCACACTGAAGCTTTCTTT
many TRBJ2-7 TRBV18 TRBD1 CASSPLGAGGVYEQYF TGTGCCAGCTCACCCCTAGGGGCAGGGGGTGTCTACGAGCAGTACTTC
many TRBJ2-7 TRBV9 NA CASSAAGAHADEQYF TGTGCCAGCAGCGCCGCGGGGGCGCACGCGGACGAGCAGTACTTC
many TRBJ2-7 TRBV12-3/TRBV12-4 TRBD1 CASQDRTEQYF TGTGCCAGCCAGGACAGGACCGAGCAGTACTTC
many TRBJ2-5 TRBV9 TRBD2 CASSVAASGVQETQYF TGTGCCAGCAGCGTAGCGGCTAGCGGGGTACAAGAGACCCAGTACTTC
many TRBJ2-3 TRBV5-1 NA CASSLAADTQYF TGCGCCAGCAGCTTGGCTGCAGATACGCAGTATTTT
many TRBJ1-6 TRBV27 NA CASTGQYNSPLHF TGTGCCAGCACCGGACAGTATAATTCACCCCTCCACTTT
many TRBJ1-1 TRBV29-1 NA CSGGGTNRKRTEAFF TGCAGCGGGGGGGGGACCAATCGGAAGCGCACTGAAGCTTTCTTT
many TRBJ2-6 TRBV28 NA CASTLRGGSGANVLTF TGTGCCAGCACCTTAAGGGGCGGCTCTGGGGCCAACGTCCTGACTTTC
many TRBJ2-5 TRBV28 TRBD1 CASSLKDRDGQETQYF TGTGCCAGCAGTTTAAAGGACAGGGACGGCCAAGAGACCCAGTACTTC
NA TRBJ1-5 TRBV9 NA CASSRMSGGAQHF TGTGCCAGCAGCAGGATGTCGGGGGGGGCCCAGCATTTT
many TRBJ2-1 TRBV28 NA CASSPRAPYNEQFF TGTGCCAGCAGTCCCCGGGCTCCGTACAATGAGCAGTTCTTC
many TRBJ2-1 TRBV2 TRBD2 CASNLGGSMDNEQFF TGTGCCAGCAACTTGGGCGGGAGCATGGACAATGAGCAGTTCTTC
many TRBJ2-2 TRBV4-2 TRBD2 CASQRGKNTGELFF TGTGCCAGCCAGCGGGGTAAGAACACCGGGGAGCTGTTTTTT
many TRBJ1-2 TRBV20-1 TRBD1 CSARTGPGGYTF TGCAGTGCCCGGACAGGGCCGGGTGGCTACACCTTC
NA TRBJ2-5 TRBV2 TRBD2 CASRAGGYQETQYF TGTGCCAGCAGGGCCGGGGGGTACCAAGAGACCCAGTACTTC
many TRBJ2-1 TRBV20-1 NA CSARDITYEQFF TGCAGTGCTAGAGATATAACATACGAGCAGTTCTTC
many TRBJ2-1 TRBV20-1 TRBD2 CSRNRLAGVHNEQFF TGCAGTCGCAACCGACTAGCGGGGGTCCACAATGAGCAGTTCTTC
many TRBJ2-2 TRBV6-4 NA CASTQKKANTGELFF TGTGCCAGCACGCAAAAAAAGGCGAACACCGGGGAGCTGTTTTTT
many TRBJ1-5 TRBV7-2 NA CASSLGPWWGPQHF TGTGCCAGCAGCTTGGGTCCCTGGTGGGGGCCCCAGCATTTT
many TRBJ2-7 TRBV10-3 NA CAISGGYYEQYF TGTGCCATCAGTGGGGGGTATTACGAGCAGTACTTC
many TRBJ2-5 TRBV24-1 TRBD1 CATSDSVGQGRDKETQYF TGTGCCACCAGTGATTCGGTTGGACAGGGTAGAGACAAAGAGACCCAGTACTTC
NA TRBJ2-2 TRBV6-2/TRBV6-3 TRBD2 CATYQTSGYTGELFF TGTGCCACCTACCAGACTAGCGGCTACACCGGGGAGCTGTTTTTT
many TRBJ2-7 TRBV7-9 NA CASSSQGYEQYF TGTGCCAGCAGCTCACAGGGCTACGAGCAGTACTTC
many TRBJ1-1 TRBV12-3/TRBV12-4 NA CASSLERIRGTEAFF TGTGCCAGCAGTTTAGAACGGATCAGGGGCACTGAAGCTTTCTTT
many TRBJ2-3 TRBV18 TRBD1 CASSPDRVATDTQYF TGTGCCAGCTCACCTGACAGGGTGGCTACAGATACGCAGTATTTT